A selection of T cell receptor beta chains follows, all from one sample in a study of lymphopenia after photon versus proton radiotherapy. The assay was immunoSEQ multiplex PCR, and TCRdb's table has in-frame clones only and misses some. Counted here are about 20,000 clones, about 92% occurring once; the ten biggest clones make up approximately 1.7%. This sample comprised peripheral blood, obtained from a patient treated with photon-based radiotherapy. The receptors come from a woman in her thirties or forties with cholangiocarcinoma. Both conserved end residues are part of each CDR3. The D gene is left open where the match is weak. Where a row states a size, it is once, few, many or the class of an expanded clone; other rows omit it.

j_gene,d_gene,abundance,v_gene,CDR3nt,CDR3aa
TRBJ2-2,TRBD2,-,TRBV7-9,TGTGCCAGCAGCTCCCCACGACTAGCGGGGGCCGGGAACACCGGGGAGCTGTTTTTT,CASSSPRLAGAGNTGELFF
TRBJ1-2,TRBD1,-,TRBV19,TGTGCCAGTAGTCAACAGGGGGCGGGGAGAGGCTACACCTTC,CASSQQGAGRGYTF
TRBJ2-7,TRBD2,-,TRBV30,TGTGCCTGGAGTGTGGGGCGGGGGGAATCCTACGAGCAGTACTTC,CAWSVGRGESYEQYF
TRBJ1-1,-,-,TRBV27,TGTGCCAGCAGTTTATCTAGAGGGGGGAGGAACACTGAAGCTTTCTTT,CASSLSRGGRNTEAFF
TRBJ2-5,-,once,TRBV6-5,TGTGCCAGCAGTTACTCGAACCGAGCGGGGACCCAGTACTTC,CASSYSNRAGTQYF
TRBJ2-1,-,once,TRBV7-2,TGTGCCAGCAGGAGGGCTAGTTCTGACAATGAGCAGTTCTTC,CASRRASSDNEQFF
TRBJ2-7,-,-,TRBV6-6,TGTGCCACCGCAGAGGGACCCCCCTACGAGCAGTACTTC,CATAEGPPYEQYF
TRBJ2-1,TRBD2,-,TRBV25-1,TGTGCCAGCAGTGGTGTATGGGGGGGCTCCTACAATGAGCAGTTCTTC,CASSGVWGGSYNEQFF
TRBJ2-4,-,-,TRBV6-6,TGTGCCAGCACGTCGTGGGTTCACCAAAACATTCAGTACTTC,CASTSWVHQNIQYF
TRBJ1-2,-,-,TRBV9,TGTGCCAGCAGCGTAGGTACAGGCGCGGGCTATGGCTACACCTTC,CASSVGTGAGYGYTF
TRBJ1-4,-,-,TRBV4-2,TGTGCCAGCAGCCAGATCGGCAGGGCAGCTAATGAAAAACTGTTTTTT,CASSQIGRAANEKLFF
TRBJ2-7,TRBD1,-,TRBV6-1,TGTGCCAGCGACGATCCGGGACAGGGGGGACGCGAGCAGTACTTC,CASDDPGQGGREQYF
TRBJ2-7,TRBD1,-,TRBV4-3,TGCGCCAGCAGCCAAGGGACAGGGGGCCTCTACGAGCAGTACTTC,CASSQGTGGLYEQYF
TRBJ1-1,-,-,TRBV29-1,TGCAGCGTTGAAGGTAGCGGGGGCGTACTAAGAACTGAAGCTTTCTTT,CSVEGSGGVLRTEAFF
TRBJ2-1,-,-,TRBV7-3,TGTGCCAGCAGCTTAGCAGGGTGGGATGAGCAGTTCTTC,CASSLAGWDEQFF
TRBJ1-2,-,few,TRBV2,TGTGCCAGCAGTGAGACCCAAACCTATGGCTACACCTTC,CASSETQTYGYTF
TRBJ1-1,-,-,TRBV19,TGTGCCAGTAGGACCAGGGGAGGCACTGAAGCTTTCTTT,CASRTRGGTEAFF
TRBJ2-1,-,-,TRBV5-8,TGTGCCAGCAGCTTGTTCCCGAGTTCATCCTACAATGAGCAGTTCTTC,CASSLFPSSSYNEQFF
TRBJ1-1,-,once,TRBV10-3,TGTGCCATCAGCCACCCGGGCGGAGAGCCTTTCTTT,CAISHPGGEPFF
TRBJ2-2,TRBD1,-,TRBV10-3,TGTGCCACTAAGGCAACAGGGGGCTTCAGGAACACCGGGGAGCTGTTTTTT,CATKATGGFRNTGELFF
TRBJ2-2,TRBD1,-,TRBV7-8,TGTGCCAGCAGCTCGACAGGGGGCGCCTACACCGGGGAGCTGTTTTTT,CASSSTGGAYTGELFF
TRBJ1-2,-,-,TRBV6-5,TGTGCCAGCAGCCCGGACGGAAACTATGGCTACACCTTC,CASSPDGNYGYTF
TRBJ2-7,TRBD1,-,TRBV2,TGTGCCAGCAGCCTCACATCAGGGGGCCAAATCGTCTTGGGCGAGCAGTACTTC,CASSLTSGGQIVLGEQYF
TRBJ2-1,-,-,TRBV4-1,TGCGCCAGCAGCCAGTACGAACGGGACAATGAGCAGTTCTTC,CASSQYERDNEQFF
TRBJ1-1,-,-,TRBV6-1,TGTGCCAGCAGTGAATGGGGGGGGGCTGAAGCTTTCTTT,CASSEWGGAEAFF
TRBJ2-7,-,-,TRBV4-1,TGCGCCAGCAGCCAAGGGGGCAGCTCCTACGAGCAGTACTTC,CASSQGGSSYEQYF
TRBJ2-7,-,-,TRBV10-3,TGTGCCATCAGTGGTACAGGCTACGAGCAGTACTTC,CAISGTGYEQYF
TRBJ1-1,-,-,TRBV23-1,TGCGCCAGCAGTCCTACGGGGAGGCGGGATACTGAAGCTTTCTTT,CASSPTGRRDTEAFF
TRBJ2-1,-,-,TRBV4-3,TGCGCCAGCAGCCAAGATGGCGCGGCTTGGAGCTCCTACAATGAGCAGTTCTTC,CASSQDGAAWSSYNEQFF
TRBJ2-1,-,-,TRBV2,TGTGCCAGCAGTGAGTGGGCGAAGTCCTACAATGAGCAGTTCTTC,CASSEWAKSYNEQFF
TRBJ2-7,-,-,TRBV7-9,TGTGCCAGCAGCTTGGGGCCGGCGACCTACGAGCAGTACTTC,CASSLGPATYEQYF
TRBJ2-5,-,-,TRBV5-1,TGCGCCAGCAGCTTGGAGGGCAGCCACCAAGAGACCCAGTACTTC,CASSLEGSHQETQYF
TRBJ1-1,-,-,TRBV18,TGTGCCAGCTCACCACTGGTTTTAGGAACTCGTAACACTGAAGCTTTCTTT,CASSPLVLGTRNTEAFF
TRBJ2-7,-,-,TRBV5-1,TGCGCCAGCAGCTTGGAAAGGGTAGGCCCCTACGAGCAGTACTTC,CASSLERVGPYEQYF
TRBJ1-1,-,-,TRBV4-1,TGCGCCAGCAGCCAAGGGGGTCGAAAAGCTTTCTTT,CASSQGGRKAFF
TRBJ2-6,-,-,TRBV9,TGTGCCAGCACCCTCCGGGCCAACGTCCTGACTTTC,CASTLRANVLTF
TRBJ2-5,TRBD1,-,TRBV5-8,TGTGCCAGCAGCTTGTTCGCCGGCGGGACAGGGGGGTCGGAGACCCAGTACTTC,CASSLFAGGTGGSETQYF
TRBJ1-2,-,-,TRBV9,TGTGCCAGCAGCGTAGAAGGGGGGAAGGGCTATGGCTACACCTTC,CASSVEGGKGYGYTF
TRBJ1-3,-,-,TRBV5-8,TGTGCCAGCAGCCCCCTGGCGACCAGAAACACCATATATTTT,CASSPLATRNTIYF
TRBJ2-7,TRBD1,-,TRBV7-8,TGTGCCAGCAGCCAAGGACAGGGCGCCTACGAGCAGTACTTC,CASSQGQGAYEQYF
TRBJ1-2,TRBD1,-,TRBV10-3,TGTGCCATCCCGAGACAGGGGGGGCACTATGGCTACACCTTC,CAIPRQGGHYGYTF
TRBJ2-1,TRBD2,-,TRBV7-2,TGTGCCAGCAGCTTAACGGGACTAGCGGGGGGGCAGAATGAGCAGTTCTTC,CASSLTGLAGGQNEQFF
TRBJ1-1,TRBD1,-,TRBV2,TGTGCCAGCAGCGTCGGGACAGGGGGCGCGGACACTGAAGCTTTCTTT,CASSVGTGGADTEAFF
TRBJ1-5,TRBD1,-,TRBV9,TGTGCCAGCAGCGCGACAGGGGGAAATCAGCCCCAGCATTTT,CASSATGGNQPQHF
TRBJ2-1,TRBD1,few,TRBV4-3,TGCGCCAGCAGCCAAAATCCAGGGGGAAGGTTAAACAATGAGCAGTTCTTC,CASSQNPGGRLNNEQFF
TRBJ1-1,TRBD1,once,TRBV2,TGTGCCAGCAGCTACAGGGGAGACACTGAAGCTTTCTTT,CASSYRGDTEAFF
TRBJ2-1,-,-,TRBV5-1,TGCGCCAGCAGACCCTCCCCGTCCTCCTACAATGAGCAGTTCTTC,CASRPSPSSYNEQFF
TRBJ2-1,TRBD1,-,TRBV6-6,TGTGCCAGCATAGGACAGGCCTACAATGAGCAGTTCTTC,CASIGQAYNEQFF
TRBJ1-2,-,-,TRBV19,TGTGCCAGTAGTACCGACTACTATGGCTACACCTTC,CASSTDYYGYTF
TRBJ2-2,TRBD1,-,TRBV28,TGTGCCAGCAGCATGACAGGGTGGAACACCGGGGAGCTGTTTTTT,CASSMTGWNTGELFF
TRBJ2-1,-,-,TRBV7-3,TGTGCCAGCAGCTTCGGACGGAGCTCCTACAATGAGCAGTTCTTC,CASSFGRSSYNEQFF
TRBJ1-2,-,once,TRBV27,TGTGCCAGCTTACCCACAGGGCTAGGTAATGGCTACACCTTC,CASLPTGLGNGYTF
TRBJ1-1,-,-,TRBV5-8,TGTGCCAGCAGCTTGTACGGATCGCCTATGAACACTGAAGCTTTCTTT,CASSLYGSPMNTEAFF
TRBJ2-2,TRBD2,-,TRBV5-1,TGCGCCAGCAGCCCGGGACTAGCGGGAGTAAGGGGGGAGCTGTTTTTT,CASSPGLAGVRGELFF
TRBJ1-2,-,once,TRBV21-1,TGTGCCAGCAGCGCCCGGGACGGTAACTATGGCTACACCTTC,CASSARDGNYGYTF
TRBJ1-1,TRBD1,-,TRBV18,TGTGCCAGCTCGCTCCAGGGGGGCACTGAAGCTTTCTTT,CASSLQGGTEAFF
TRBJ2-7,TRBD1,-,TRBV5-6,TGTGCCAGCAGCTGGGGACAGGAAAATTACGAGCAGTACTTC,CASSWGQENYEQYF
TRBJ1-6,TRBD1,-,TRBV6-1,TGTGCCAGCAGTGAACCGGGACAGGGTAATAATTCACCCCTCCACTTT,CASSEPGQGNNSPLHF
TRBJ1-1,-,-,TRBV5-5,TGTGCCAGCAGCTTGGACGGGGGAAGTGGAGGAGCTTTCTTT,CASSLDGGSGGAFF